This T cell receptor beta chain was observed in a study of long-term antiretroviral therapy in people with HIV. General study findings and limits: With ART, diversity went up but was still lower than in transplant donor controls. Relative to control repertoires, HIV repertoires exhibited narrower CDR3 length ranges.

This was the immunoSEQ v3.0 assay at survey level. Sequencing was intended to reach 40,000-50,000 T-cell genomes per sample. The repertoire was sequenced with immunoSEQ multiplex PCR; TCRdb's copy has only in-frame clones and lacks some. The data show around 21,000 clones, 70% to 90% seen once. This CDR3 region has 15 residues. V was clipped by 5 bases and J by 2 bases, with 14 bases between them. Per germline, CDR1 SGHRS and CDR2 YFSETQ. A remark on this clone: What it binds is unknown.

This sequence was found in a man aged 55 to 69 with HIV. The chain employs TRBV5-1 and TRBJ2-1; D tentatively reads TRBD1 or TRBD2 (5 bases each). Source: unsorted PBMCs, taken 2.3 years after starting antiretroviral therapy. CDR3 DNA: TGCGCCAGCAGGAGGGGTACCGTCGCCTACAATGAGCAGTTCTTC. Protein: CASRRGTVAYNEQFF.